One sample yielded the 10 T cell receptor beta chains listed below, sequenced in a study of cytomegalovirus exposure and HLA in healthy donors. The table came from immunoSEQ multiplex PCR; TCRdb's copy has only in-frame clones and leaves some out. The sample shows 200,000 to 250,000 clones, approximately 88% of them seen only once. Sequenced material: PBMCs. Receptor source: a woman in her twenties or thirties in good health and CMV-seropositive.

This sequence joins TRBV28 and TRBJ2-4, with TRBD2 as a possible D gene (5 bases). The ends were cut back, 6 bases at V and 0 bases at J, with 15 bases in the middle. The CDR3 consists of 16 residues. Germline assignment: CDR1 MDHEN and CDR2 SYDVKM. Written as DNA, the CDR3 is TGTGCCAGCAGCCTAGAAGCCGCGGGAGCCAAAAACATTCAGTACTTC. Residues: CASSLEAAGAKNIQYF.

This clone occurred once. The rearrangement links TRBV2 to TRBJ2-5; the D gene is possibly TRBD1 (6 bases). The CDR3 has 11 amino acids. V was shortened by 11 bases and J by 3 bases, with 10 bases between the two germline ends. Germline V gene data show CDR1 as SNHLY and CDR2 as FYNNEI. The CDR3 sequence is CAGSGEETQYF. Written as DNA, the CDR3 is TGTGCCGGTTCAGGGGAAGAGACCCAGTACTTC.

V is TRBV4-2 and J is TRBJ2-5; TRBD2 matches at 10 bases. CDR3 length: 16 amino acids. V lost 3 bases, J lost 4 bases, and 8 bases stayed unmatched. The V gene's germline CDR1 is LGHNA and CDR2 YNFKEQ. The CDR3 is CASSQVAGGSGETQYF. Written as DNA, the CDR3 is TGTGCCAGCAGCCAGGTAGCGGGAGGCTCCGGAGAGACCCAGTACTTC.

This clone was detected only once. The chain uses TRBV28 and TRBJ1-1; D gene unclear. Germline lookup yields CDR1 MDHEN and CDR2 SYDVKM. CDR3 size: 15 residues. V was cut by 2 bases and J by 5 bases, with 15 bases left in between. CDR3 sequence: CASSLGSVGRTEAFF. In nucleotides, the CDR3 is TGTGCCAGCAGTTTAGGTTCGGTTGGTAGGACTGAAGCTTTCTTT.

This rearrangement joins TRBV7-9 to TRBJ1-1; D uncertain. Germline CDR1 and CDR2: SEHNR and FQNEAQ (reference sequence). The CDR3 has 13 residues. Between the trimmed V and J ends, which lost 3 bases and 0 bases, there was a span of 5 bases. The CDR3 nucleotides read TGTGCCAGCAGCTTGAGGATGAACACTGAAGCTTTCTTT. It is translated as CASSLRMNTEAFF. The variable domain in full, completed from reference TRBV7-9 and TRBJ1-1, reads DTGVSQNPRHKITKRGQNVTFRCDPISEHNRLYWYRQTLGQGPEFLTYFQNEAQLEKSRLLSDRFSAERPKGSFSTLEIQRTEQGDSAMYLCASSLRMNTEAFFGQGTRLTVV.

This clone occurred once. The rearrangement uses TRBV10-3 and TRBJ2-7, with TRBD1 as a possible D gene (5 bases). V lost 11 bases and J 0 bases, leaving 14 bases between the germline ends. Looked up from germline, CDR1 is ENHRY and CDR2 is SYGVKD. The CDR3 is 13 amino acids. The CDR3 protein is CALKGARSYEQYF. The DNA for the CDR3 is TGTGCCCTAAAAGGGGCCCGCTCCTACGAGCAGTACTTC.

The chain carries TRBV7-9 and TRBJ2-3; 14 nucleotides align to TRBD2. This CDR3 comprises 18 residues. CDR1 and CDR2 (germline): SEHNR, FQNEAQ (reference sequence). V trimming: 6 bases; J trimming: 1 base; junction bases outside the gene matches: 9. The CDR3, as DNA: TGTGCCAGCAGGCCGGGACTAGCGGGAGAAATGGGCACAGATACGCAGTATTTT. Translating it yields CASRPGLAGEMGTDTQYF.

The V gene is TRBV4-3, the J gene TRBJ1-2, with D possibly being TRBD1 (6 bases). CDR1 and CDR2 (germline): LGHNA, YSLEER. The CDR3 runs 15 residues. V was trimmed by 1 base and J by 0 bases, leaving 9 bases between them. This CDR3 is CASSQVAGANYGYTF. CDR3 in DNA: TGCGCCAGCAGCCAAGTGGCAGGGGCTAACTATGGCTACACCTTC.

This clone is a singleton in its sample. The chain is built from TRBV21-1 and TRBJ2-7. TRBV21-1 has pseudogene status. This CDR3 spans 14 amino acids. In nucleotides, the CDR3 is TGTGCCAGCAGCATGGACTGGGGGACCGGCGAGCAGTACTTC. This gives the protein CASSMDWGTGEQYF.

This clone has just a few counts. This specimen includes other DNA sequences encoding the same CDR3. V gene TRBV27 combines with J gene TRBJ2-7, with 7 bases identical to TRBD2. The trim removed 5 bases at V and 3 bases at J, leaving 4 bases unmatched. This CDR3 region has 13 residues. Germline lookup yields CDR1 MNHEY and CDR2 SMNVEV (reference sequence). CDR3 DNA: TGTGCCAGCAGTCGAAGCGGGAACTACGAGCAGTACTTC. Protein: CASSRSGNYEQYF.